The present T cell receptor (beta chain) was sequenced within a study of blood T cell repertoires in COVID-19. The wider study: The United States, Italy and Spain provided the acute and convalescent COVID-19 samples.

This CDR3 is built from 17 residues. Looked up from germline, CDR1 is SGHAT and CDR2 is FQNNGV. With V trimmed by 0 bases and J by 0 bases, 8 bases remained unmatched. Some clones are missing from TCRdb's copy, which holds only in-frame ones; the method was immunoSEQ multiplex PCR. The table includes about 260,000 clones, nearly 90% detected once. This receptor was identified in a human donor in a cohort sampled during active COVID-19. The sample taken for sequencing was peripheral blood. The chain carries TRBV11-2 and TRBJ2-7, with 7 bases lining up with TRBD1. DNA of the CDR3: TGTGCCAGCAGCTTAGATCCTTGGGGACAGAGCTCCTACGAGCAGTACTTC. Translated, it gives CASSLDPWGQSSYEQYF.